This T cell receptor beta chain originates from a study of human CD8 memory T cell subsets. This clonotype counts as medium-sized (0.01 to 0.1%) by frequency. No antigen is known for it. The PBMC originated from buffy coats obtained from healthy donors. A negative magnetic separation step was used to enrich total CD8+ T cells. The authors drew RNA from duplicate vials of fewer than 180,000 sorted CD8+ T cells per subset. Study-level findings and limits: Stem-like memory T cell repertoires barely overlapped those of precursor exhausted T cells.

Germline V gene sequence: CDR1 SGHRS, CDR2 YFSETQ. The CDR3 has 13 residues. By UMI-labeled 5' RACE, the TCR beta libraries were made. From its re-call of the 5' RACE reads, TCRdb lists each CDR3 protein once, without DNA. The repertoire table contains roughly 5,000 distinct CDR3 sequences. This TCR came from a human donor in good health. V gene TRBV5-1 combines with J gene TRBJ2-1. Sequencing was done on a sample of CD8+ effector memory T cells (TEM) sorted from PBMCs. The subset: effector memory CD8 T cells, CCR7- CD45RO+ CD95+. The CDR3 loop reads CASSLGDYNEQFF.